Below, 16 T cell receptor beta chains from the same sample are listed, as sequenced in a study of blood T cell repertoires in COVID-19. Profiling relied on immunoSEQ multiplex PCR, and the TCRdb table lists in-frame clones only, not all of them. The sample records roughly 88,000 clones, over 80% being singletons. The sample consisted of peripheral blood. The receptors shown here come from a woman in her forties or fifties in a cohort sampled during active COVID-19.

The J gene is TRBJ2-7, the V gene TRBV11-3; the match to TRBD2 covers 7 bases. The CDR3 is made up of 15 amino acids. The J segment lost 3 bases and the V segment lost 1 base, leaving 6 bases of the junction unmatched. Germline assignment: CDR1 SGHNT and CDR2 YENEEA. In DNA, the CDR3 is TGTGCCAGCAGCTTAGGGACTAGACTAGTCTACGAGCAGTACTTC. It translates to CASSLGTRLVYEQYF.

The chain uses TRBV5-1 and TRBJ1-6, with 10 nucleotides matching TRBD1. V trimming: 2 bases; J trimming: 0 bases; junction bases outside the gene matches: 11. CDR3 length equals 20 residues. Per germline, CDR1 SGHRS and CDR2 YFSETQ. This chain's CDR3 is CASSFVSGTGETSYNSPLHF. The CDR3, as DNA: TGCGCCAGCAGCTTCGTATCCGGGACAGGGGAGACCTCCTATAATTCACCCCTCCACTTT.

The V and J genes are TRBV25-1 and TRBJ1-1; D perhaps matches TRBD1 (5 bases). This CDR3 contains 15 residues. Trimming took 4 bases from V and 4 from J, leaving 16 bases between them. CDR1 is MGHDK, CDR2 SYGVNS, per germline. CDR3 in DNA: TGTGCCAGCAGTGCCCCAGGTGGGGGGAGCACTGAAGCTTTCTTT. It codes for CASSAPGGGSTEAFF.

The chain carries TRBV6-5 and TRBJ1-1, with 8 bases that match TRBD1. The CDR3 runs 14 residues. CDR1 is MNHEY and CDR2 is SVGAGI in the germline V gene. Trimming cost V 6 bases and J 1 base; bases outside gene matches: 4. CDR3: CASRGQGENTEAFF. In DNA, the CDR3 is TGTGCCAGCAGAGGACAGGGCGAGAACACTGAAGCTTTCTTT.

V gene TRBV7-9 combines with J gene TRBJ2-1; D is perhaps TRBD1 (6 bases). The germline V gene has CDR1 SEHNR and CDR2 FQNEAQ (reference sequence). The CDR3 extends over 13 amino acids. V was trimmed by 5 bases and J by 2 bases, leaving 7 bases between them. The CDR3 nucleotides read TGTGCCAGCAGCCGGGACACCTACAATGAGCAGTTCTTC. Translated, it gives CASSRDTYNEQFF.

The V and J genes are TRBV3-1 (or the pseudogene TRBV3-2) and TRBJ2-7; D is uncertain. This CDR3 is 15 amino acids long. Per germline, CDR1 LGHDT and CDR2 YNNKEL (reference sequence). V gave up 3 bases and J gave up 3 bases, with 15 bases separating them. For the CDR3, the DNA is TGTGCCAGCAGCCACGATCGGAGCAGAGACTACGAGCAGTACTTC. Its translation is CASSHDRSRDYEQYF.

The V call is TRBV5-1, the J call TRBJ2-1; 13 bases line up with TRBD2. V trimming: 5 bases; J trimming: 1 base; junction bases outside the gene matches: 3. This CDR3 has 16 amino acids. The V gene's germline CDR1 is SGHRS and CDR2 YFSETQ. CDR3 DNA: TGCGCCAGCAGTTTACTAGCGGGAGGGTCCTACAATGAGCAGTTCTTC. Translated, it gives CASSLLAGGSYNEQFF.

The chain recombines TRBV5-4 with TRBJ2-5; no definite D call. Germline assignment: CDR1 SGHNT and CDR2 YYREEE (reference sequence). Trimming cost V 2 bases and J 0 bases, with 5 bases left between them. This CDR3 spans 13 amino acids. The CDR3 sequence: CASSFRYQETQYF. CDR3 sequence (DNA): TGTGCCAGCAGCTTCAGGTACCAAGAGACCCAGTACTTC.

This rearrangement joins TRBV7-6 to TRBJ1-2, with 7 bases matching TRBD1. The CDR3 has 12 residues. The ends lost 5 bases at V and 7 bases at J; junction bases unmatched: 4. Germline lookup yields CDR1 SGHVS and CDR2 FNYEAQ. The CDR3 DNA sequence: TGTGCCAGCAGCATGTCAGGGGGTGGCTACACCTTC. Amino acid sequence: CASSMSGGGYTF.

The V and J genes are TRBV27 and TRBJ2-3, with TRBD1 matching 10 bases. The CDR3 covers 16 residues. Germline assignment: CDR1 MNHEY and CDR2 SMNVEV (reference sequence). The trim removed 1 base at V and 1 base at J, leaving 2 bases unmatched. The CDR3 sequence is CASSLYGTGGTDTQYF. In nucleotides, the CDR3 is TGTGCCAGCAGTTTATATGGGACAGGGGGCACAGATACGCAGTATTTT.

CDR3 sequence: CASSESRAGRETQYF. CDR3 DNA sequence: TGTGCCAGCAGTGAATCGAGGGCAGGGAGGGAGACCCAGTACTTC. The rearrangement links TRBV25-1 to TRBJ2-5; tentatively, D is TRBD2 (6 bases). V lost 1 base and J lost 5, with 14 bases in between. The length of the CDR3 is 15 residues. In germline, CDR1 is MGHDK, CDR2 SYGVNS.

V is TRBV13 and J is TRBJ2-7; 11 positions match TRBD2. Looked up from germline, CDR1 is PRHDT and CDR2 is FYEKMQ (reference sequence). V shed 7 bases and J 6 bases; nucleotides not matched to a gene: 11. This CDR3 has 15 amino acids. CDR3 in DNA: TGTGCCAGCACCAGGGGAGGGCTAGCGGGAGGCGAGCAGTACTTC. The encoded protein is CASTRGGLAGGEQYF.

The V call is TRBV6-5, the J call TRBJ2-7; no definite D call. V shed 0 bases and J shed 0 bases, with 9 bases lying between them. The CDR3 runs to 15 residues. Germline V lookup: CDR1 MNHEY, CDR2 SVGAGI. CDR3 in amino acids: CASSYSFENSYEQYF. The CDR3 nucleotides read TGTGCCAGCAGTTACTCGTTCGAGAACTCCTACGAGCAGTACTTC.

In regard to this clone: A junction end diverges from the germline sequence, so it may reflect a read error. V usage is TRBV7-7 and J usage is TRBJ2-5, with 11 bases aligning to TRBD2. The CDR3 runs 15 residues. Per germline, CDR1 SSHAT and CDR2 FNYEAQ (reference sequence). The chain's CDR3 is CASSLLAGGRETQYF. CDR3 nucleotides: TGTGCTAGCAGCCTCCTAGCGGGAGGACGGGAGACCCAGTACTTC.

About this clone itself: Compared with germline, one end of the junction differs, possibly owing to a read error. V is TRBV4-1 and J is TRBJ2-7; TRBD2 might be the D (6 bases). The CDR3 consists of 15 residues. CDR1 and CDR2 from the germline V gene are MGHRA and YSYEKL. CDR3 loop: CASSRDRQTGTDSIF. CDR3 in DNA: TGCGCCAGCAGCCGGGACCGACAAACTGGGACTGACAGCATCTTC.

The chain couples TRBV5-1 to TRBJ1-3, with D unclear. Trimming removed 0 bases at V and 3 bases at J, with 4 bases between. There are 13 residues in the CDR3. Germline loops: CDR1 SGHRS, CDR2 YFSETQ. The CDR3 protein is CASSLAFGNTIYF. The CDR3 DNA reads as TGCGCCAGCAGCTTGGCCTTTGGAAACACCATATATTTT.